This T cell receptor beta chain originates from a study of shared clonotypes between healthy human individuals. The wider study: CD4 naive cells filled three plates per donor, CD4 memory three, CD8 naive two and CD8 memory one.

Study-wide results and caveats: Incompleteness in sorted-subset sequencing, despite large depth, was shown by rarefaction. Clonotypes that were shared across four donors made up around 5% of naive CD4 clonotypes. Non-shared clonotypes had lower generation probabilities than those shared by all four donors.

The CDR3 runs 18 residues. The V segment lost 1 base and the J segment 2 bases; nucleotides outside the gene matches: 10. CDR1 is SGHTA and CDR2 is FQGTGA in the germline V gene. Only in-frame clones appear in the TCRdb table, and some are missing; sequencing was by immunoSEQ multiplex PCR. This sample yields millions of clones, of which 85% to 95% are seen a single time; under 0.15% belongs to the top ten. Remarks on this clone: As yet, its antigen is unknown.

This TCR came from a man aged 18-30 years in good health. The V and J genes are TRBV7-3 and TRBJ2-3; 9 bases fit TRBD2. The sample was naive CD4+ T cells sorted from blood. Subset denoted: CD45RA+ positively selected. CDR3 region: CASSLNPIAGALTDTQYF. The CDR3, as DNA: TGTGCCAGCAGCTTAAATCCGATAGCGGGGGCCCTCACAGATACGCAGTATTTT.